Below, one T cell receptor (beta chain) is given with its context. The sample comes from a study of blood T cell repertoires in COVID-19. Study overall: Material from acute and convalescent COVID-19 was sourced from the United States, Italy and Spain. T cells, B-cell-depleted T cells, or PBMCs provided the cDNA or gDNA that served as material.

Per the study methods: Reference gene primer amplification yielded estimated nucleated cell counts. Libraries were prepared by immunoSEQ multiplex PCR; TCRdb keeps only in-frame clonotypes and omits some of them. V and J calls and clone size are as listed in that table; D and trimming were resolved from the DNA. The table shows about 110,000 clones, with 84% occurring only once. The V gene lost 5 bases and the J gene lost 1 base, with 9 bases spanning the gap. Germline V gene lookup returns CDR1 SGHRS and CDR2 YFSETQ. The CDR3 extends over 13 amino acids. This chain connects TRBV5-1 to TRBJ1-1, with D possibly being TRBD1 (6 bases). Sequenced input: peripheral blood. This TCR was sampled from a woman aged 40 to 55 with acute or convalescent COVID-19. The CDR3 nucleotides are TGCGCCAGCAGGTGGACAGCGAACACTGAAGCTTTCTTT. The encoded protein is CASRWTANTEAFF. Using reference TRBV5-1 and TRBJ1-1 for the parts outside the CDR3, the full variable domain is KAGVTQTPRYLIKTRGQQVTLSCSPISGHRSVSWYQQTPGQGLQFLFEYFSETQRNKGNFPGRFSGRQFSNSRSEMNVSTLELGDSALYLCASRWTANTEAFFGQGTRLTVV.